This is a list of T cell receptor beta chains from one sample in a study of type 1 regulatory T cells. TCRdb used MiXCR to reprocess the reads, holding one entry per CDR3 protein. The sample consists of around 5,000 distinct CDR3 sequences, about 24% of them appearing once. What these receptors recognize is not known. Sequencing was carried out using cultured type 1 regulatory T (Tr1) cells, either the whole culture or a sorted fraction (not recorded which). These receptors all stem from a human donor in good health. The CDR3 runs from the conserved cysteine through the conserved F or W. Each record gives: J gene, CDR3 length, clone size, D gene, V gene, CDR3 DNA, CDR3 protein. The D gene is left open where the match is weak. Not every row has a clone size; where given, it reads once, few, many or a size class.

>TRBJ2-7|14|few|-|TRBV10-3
TGTGCCTCTGGGACGGAGGTAGGGTCCTACGAGCAGTACTTC
CASGTEVGSYEQYF
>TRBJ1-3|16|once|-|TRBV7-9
TGTGCCAGCAGCTTACTCTCAGTTAGCTCTGGAAACACCATATATTTT
CASSLLSVSSGNTIYF
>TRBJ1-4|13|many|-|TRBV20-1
TGCAGTGCTAGGTACGCAGAAGCCGAAAAACTGTTTTTT
CSARYAEAEKLFF
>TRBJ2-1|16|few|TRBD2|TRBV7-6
TGTGCCAGCAGCTTATCGGCTAGCGGGGGCTACAATGAGCAGTTCTTC
CASSLSASGGYNEQFF
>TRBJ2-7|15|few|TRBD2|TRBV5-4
TGTGCCAGCAGCGGCGCAGCGGGGGGGCTCTTCGAGCAGTACTTC
CASSGAAGGLFEQYF
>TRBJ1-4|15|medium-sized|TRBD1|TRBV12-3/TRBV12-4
TGTGCCAGCAGTCCCAGGGGGCTAACTAATGAAAAACTGTTTTTT
CASSPRGLTNEKLFF
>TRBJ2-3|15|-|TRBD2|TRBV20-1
TGCAGTGCCCTGTCGACTAGCAGAAGCACAGATACGCAGTATTTT
CSALSTSRSTDTQYF
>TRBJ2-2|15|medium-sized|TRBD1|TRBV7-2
TGTGCCAGCAGCGAACTTACAGGGGTCACCGGGGAGCTGTTTTTT
CASSELTGVTGELFF
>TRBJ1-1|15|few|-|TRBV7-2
TGTGCCAGCAGTCGGTGGGGGGACCGAAACACTGAAGCTTTCTTT
CASSRWGDRNTEAFF
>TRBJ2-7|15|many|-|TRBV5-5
TGTGCCAGCAGCTTGATACAGCTTGGACCGGGCGAGCAGTACTTC
CASSLIQLGPGEQYF
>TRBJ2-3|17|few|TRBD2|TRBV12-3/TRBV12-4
TGTGCCAGCAGTTTAAGACTTAGCGGGGGGTCCACAGATACGCAGTATTTT
CASSLRLSGGSTDTQYF
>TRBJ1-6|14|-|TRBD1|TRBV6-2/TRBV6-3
TGTGCCAGCAGGGGACAGGGACCAAATTCACCCCTCCACTTT
CASRGQGPNSPLHF
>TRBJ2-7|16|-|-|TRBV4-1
TGCGCCAGCAGCCAAGGGGGGACTCTCTCCACCTACGAGCAGTACTTC
CASSQGGTLSTYEQYF
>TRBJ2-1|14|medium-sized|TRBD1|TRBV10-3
TGTGCCATCAGTTCAGGGGGACCCTACAATGAGCAGTTCTTC
CAISSGGPYNEQFF
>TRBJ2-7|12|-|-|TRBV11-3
TGTGCCAGCAGCCGTGGGGAGTTCGAGCAGTACTTC
CASSRGEFEQYF
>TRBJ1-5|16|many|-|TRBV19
TGTGCCAGTAGTATCGATCCTCGGTCTAGCAATCAGCCCCAGCATTTT
CASSIDPRSSNQPQHF
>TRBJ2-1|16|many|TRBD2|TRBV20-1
TGCAGTGCTCGTCGGACTAGCGGGGCCCCCTACAATGAGCAGTTCTTC
CSARRTSGAPYNEQFF
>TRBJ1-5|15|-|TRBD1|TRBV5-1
TGCGCCAGCAGCCCAACGACAGGGTATGATCAGCCCCAGCATTTT
CASSPTTGYDQPQHF
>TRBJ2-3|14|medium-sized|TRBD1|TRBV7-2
TGTGCCAGCAGCTCTGACAGGGTGGGAGATACGCAGTATTTT
CASSSDRVGDTQYF
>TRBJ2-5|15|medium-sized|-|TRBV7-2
TGTGCCAGCAGCGAGAATCTAGTGCGCCAAGAGACCCAGTACTTC
CASSENLVRQETQYF
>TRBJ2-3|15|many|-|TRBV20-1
TGCAGTGCTAGGAGAGGTAGCTTGAGCACAGATACGCAGTATTTT
CSARRGSLSTDTQYF
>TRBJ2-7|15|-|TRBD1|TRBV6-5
TGTGCCAGCAGTTACTCAAGGCAGGGGGCAGACCAGCAGTACTTC
CASSYSRQGADQQYF
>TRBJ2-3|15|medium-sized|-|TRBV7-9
TGTGCCAGCAGCCCCCGGGGGGCCACAGCAGATACGCAGTATTTT
CASSPRGATADTQYF
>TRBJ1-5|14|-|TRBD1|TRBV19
TGTGCCTCCATGAGGGGGCTCAGTAATCAGCCCCAGCATTTT
CASMRGLSNQPQHF
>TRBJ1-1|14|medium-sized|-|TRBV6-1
TGTGCCAGCATGATTGGTCGGAGTGGCACTGAAGCTTTCTTT
CASMIGRSGTEAFF
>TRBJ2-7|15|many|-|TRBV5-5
TGTGCCAGCGGACATAGAGGACAGAGTAAATACGAGCAGTACTTC
CASGHRGQSKYEQYF
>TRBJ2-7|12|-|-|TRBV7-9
TGTGCCAGCAGCTACGAGGCCTACGAGCAGTACTTC
CASSYEAYEQYF
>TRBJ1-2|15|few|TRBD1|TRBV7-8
TGTGCCAGCAGCTTGGAGACAGGGGGTTGGTATGGCTACACCTTC
CASSLETGGWYGYTF
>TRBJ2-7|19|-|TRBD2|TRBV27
TGTGCCAGCAGTTTTAGACCCTTCTTTAGCGGGGGGGCACGCTACGAGCAGTACTTC
CASSFRPFFSGGARYEQYF
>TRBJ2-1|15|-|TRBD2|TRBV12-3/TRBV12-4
TGTGCCAGCAGTTCCCCGGGACTAGTGGGTAATGAGCCGTTCTTC
CASSSPGLVGNEPFF
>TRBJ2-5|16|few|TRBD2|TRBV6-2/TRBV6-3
TGTGCCAGCAGTTACGCTCTAGCGGGGGGTCAAGAGACCCAGTACTTC
CASSYALAGGQETQYF
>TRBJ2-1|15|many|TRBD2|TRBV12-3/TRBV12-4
TGTGCCAGCAGTTTCGTTCGGGGGGAATACAATGAGCAGTTCTTC
CASSFVRGEYNEQFF
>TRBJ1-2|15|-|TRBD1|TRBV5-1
TGCGCCAGCAGCTTGGACAGGGGCGGACTTGAGGGCTACACCTTC
CASSLDRGGLEGYTF
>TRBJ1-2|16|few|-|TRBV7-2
TGTGCCAGCAGCTTAGGAACTCTGGAGGGGTCCTATGGCTACACCTTC
CASSLGTLEGSYGYTF
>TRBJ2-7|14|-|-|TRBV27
TGTGCCAGCAGTCGCGGAGGGGCAATCTACGAGCAGTACTTC
CASSRGGAIYEQYF
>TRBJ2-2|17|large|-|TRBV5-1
TGCGCCAGCACCGCCCGGGACCCAGGGATGGGCACCGGGGAGCTGTTTTTT
CASTARDPGMGTGELFF
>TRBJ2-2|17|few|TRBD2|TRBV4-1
TGCGCCAGCATGGGTTTGGGGGCGGGGGGGAACACCGGGGAGCTGTTTTTT
CASMGLGAGGNTGELFF
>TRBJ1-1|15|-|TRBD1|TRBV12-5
TGTGCTAGTGGTCCGGGACAGGCAGGGAACACTGAAGCTTTCTTT
CASGPGQAGNTEAFF
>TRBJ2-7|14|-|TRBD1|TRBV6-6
TGTGCCAGCAGTTACATCGACAGGGCCTACGAGCAGTACTTC
CASSYIDRAYEQYF
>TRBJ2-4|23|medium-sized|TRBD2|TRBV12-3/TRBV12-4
TGTGCCAGCAGTTTCTCCTTAGGACTAGCGGGGGGGCCCGGACTAATAGCCAAAAACATTCAGTACTTC
CASSFSLGLAGGPGLIAKNIQYF
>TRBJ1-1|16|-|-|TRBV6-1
TGTGCCAGCAACCCCCAAGGGAGGCAGTCAAACACTGGAGCTTTCTTT
CASNPQGRQSNTGAFF
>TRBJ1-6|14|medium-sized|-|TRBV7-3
TGTGCCAGCAGCTCCAAAGGAGGGGGTTCACCCCTCCACTTT
CASSSKGGGSPLHF
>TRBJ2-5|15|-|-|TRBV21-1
TGTGCCAGCAGCATTACTAGCGGAACCCAAGAGACCCAGTACTTC
CASSITSGTQETQYF
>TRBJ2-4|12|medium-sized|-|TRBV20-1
TGCAGTGGGGCGCCTACCTTAAACATTCAGTACTTC
CSGAPTLNIQYF
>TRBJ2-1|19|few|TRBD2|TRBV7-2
TGTGCCAGCAGCTTAGCGCTAGCGGGGGGGCCAGGGTCCTACAATGAGCAGTTCTTC
CASSLALAGGPGSYNEQFF